These 7 T cell receptor beta chains originate from one sample sequenced in a study of Ad26.COV2.S vaccination and SARS-CoV-2 variants. Sequenced by immunoSEQ multiplex PCR; TCRdb stores in-frame clones only, minus some. This sample has 440,000 or so clones, with around 92% found just once. As to treatment: around 19 received Ad26.COV2.S at low or high dose, single or two shots; about 5 received placebo; per-sample allocation not given. Day 63 following the first vaccine or placebo injection was when the samples were taken. The sequencing here drew on peripheral blood, taken in a trial of Ad26.COV2.S vaccine versus placebo. The receptors were gathered from a person aged 18-60 years who received the Ad26.COV2.S COVID-19 vaccine or a placebo.

The J gene is TRBJ2-2, the V gene TRBV7-9; no definite D call. This CDR3 is 16 amino acids long. In germline, CDR1 is SEHNR, CDR2 FQNEAQ (reference sequence). V lost 2 bases and J lost 0, with 10 bases in between. The CDR3 DNA reads as TGTGCCAGCAGCTTAACTGGAGCTACGAACACCGGGGAGCTGTTTTTT. It codes for CASSLTGATNTGELFF.

V is TRBV9 and J is TRBJ2-3; D is perhaps TRBD2 (5 bases). V lost 0 bases, J lost 0 bases, and 11 bases lay in between. The CDR3 is made up of 16 amino acids. CDR1 and CDR2 from the germline V gene are SGDLS and YYNGEE. CDR3 DNA: TGTGCCAGCAGCGTAGTTAAGGCGGGTAGCACAGATACGCAGTATTTT. Translation: CASSVVKAGSTDTQYF.

The chain is built from TRBV5-8 and TRBJ2-1, with D perhaps matching TRBD2 (6 bases). With 5 bases removed from V and 7 bases from J, the gap between germline ends came to 22 bases. CDR3 length equals 16 residues. The germline V gene has CDR1 SGHTS and CDR2 YDEGEE. CDR3 loop: CASRQGAGLPSNEQFF. DNA of the CDR3: TGTGCCAGCAGGCAAGGGGCGGGACTCCCCTCGAATGAGCAGTTCTTC.

This clone was detected only a few times. V usage is TRBV5-4 and J usage is TRBJ2-7; D is perhaps TRBD1 (5 bases). This CDR3 contains 13 residues. Germline-derived CDR1 and CDR2 are SGHNT and YYREEE (reference sequence). V was pared by 5 bases and J by 2 bases, with 11 bases between. CDR3 nucleotide sequence: TGTGCCAGCAGAGGGGCACATACCTACGAGCAGTACTTC. Translated, it gives CASRGAHTYEQYF.

In the case of this clone: Germline is not matched at one junction end, which may reflect a read error. The chain joins TRBV19 to TRBJ2-4; 9 bases align to TRBD2. The CDR3 runs 13 residues. Germline assignment: CDR1 LNHDA and CDR2 SQIVND (reference sequence). The CDR3 spells CASSSLGSGGRNF. In DNA, the CDR3 is TGTGCCAGTAGTTCTCTGGGTAGCGGGGGTAGAAACTTC.

The chain recombines TRBV4-3 with TRBJ2-3; D call uncertain. Germline-derived CDR1 and CDR2 are LGHNA and YSLEER. Trimming pared 1 base from V and 0 bases from J, leaving 14 bases between. CDR3 length: 17 residues. For the CDR3, the DNA is TGCGCCAGCAGCCAAGGTTGGCTCATGGACAGCACAGATACGCAGTATTTT. This gives the protein CASSQGWLMDSTDTQYF.

The chain couples TRBV18 to TRBJ1-4; 7 bases agree with TRBD1. The trim removed 6 bases at V and 5 bases at J, leaving 6 bases unmatched. The CDR3 loop spans 14 amino acids. Germline CDR1 reads KGHSH; CDR2 reads LQKENI. The CDR3 spells CASSPGQKNEKLFF. The CDR3 DNA sequence: TGTGCCAGCTCCCCGGGACAGAAAAATGAAAAACTGTTTTTT.